The 9 T cell receptor beta chains below come from one sample, sequenced in a study of T cell responses to AZD1222 COVID-19 vaccine (dated by TCRdb to the early 2020s). Receptor amplification or capture employed the immunoSEQ multiplex PCR assay. TCRdb's version of the immuneACCESS table is confined to in-frame rearrangements and falls short of the full clone set. An unresolved V gene accounts for under half of the shortfall where checked; the remainder is of unknown origin. In this sample the table shows approximately 110,000 clones, roughly 82% of which occur a single time. More than 4.5% of the sample comes from the top ten. The time point tag for this specimen amounts to: baseline before first vaccination. The source was peripheral blood, collected on day 0 of AZD1222 vaccination. These receptors were taken from an adult in good health.

This clone was counted a few times. Other DNA sequences in this sample translate to the same CDR3. J is TRBJ2-7 and V is TRBV18; possible D gene TRBD2, 6 bases. Looked up from germline, CDR1 is KGHSH and CDR2 is LQKENI. This CDR3 contains 17 residues. V dropped 3 bases and J dropped 6 bases, with 24 bases sitting between them. This chain's CDR3 is CASSPPTEGLRSPEQYF. Written as DNA, the CDR3 is TGTGCCAGCTCACCCCCCACAGAGGGACTCCGGAGCCCCGAGCAGTACTTC.

In DNA form, the CDR3 reads TGTGCCAGCTCCTCTACAACTACCGGGGAGCTGTTTTTT. Translation: CASSSTTTGELFF. This chain links TRBV18 with TRBJ2-2; unclear D gene. Germline V gives CDR1 KGHSH, CDR2 LQKENI. Trimming stripped 6 bases from V and 5 bases from J, with 10 bases between. There are 13 residues in the CDR3.

V usage is TRBV5-6 and J usage is TRBJ1-2; 10 bases match TRBD1. V gave up 4 bases and J gave up 8 bases; unmatched junction bases: 11. The CDR3 length is 15 residues. The V gene's germline CDR1 is SGHDT and CDR2 YYEEEE. The CDR3: CASSLISRDRGGYTF. DNA for the CDR3: TGTGCCAGCAGCCTCATATCTCGGGACAGGGGAGGCTACACCTTC.

CDR3 DNA sequence: TGCGCCAGCAGCCTTAGCGGGGGCTCCTACAATGAGCAGTTCTTC. Translation: CASSLSGGSYNEQFF. The rearrangement links TRBV5-1 to TRBJ2-1; 9 bases align to TRBD2. There are 15 residues in the CDR3. From germline, CDR1 is SGHRS and CDR2 YFSETQ. The trim removed 4 bases at V and 0 bases at J, leaving 2 bases unmatched.

The rearrangement joins TRBV25-1 to TRBJ1-4; maybe TRBD1 (5 bases). The CDR3 totals 14 residues. The germline CDR1 and CDR2 sequences are MGHDK and SYGVNS. V lost 7 bases to trimming and J lost 7 bases, with 16 bases between them. The CDR3 nucleotides are TGTGCCAGCAATCAGGGCTGGGCAGGTGAAAAACTGTTTTTT. Protein: CASNQGWAGEKLFF.

This sequence joins TRBV5-4 and TRBJ2-2; D uncertain. The CDR3 totals 13 residues. The germline V gene has CDR1 SGHNT and CDR2 YYREEE (reference sequence). Trimming cost V 4 bases and J 2 bases, with 6 bases left between them. In nucleotides, the CDR3 is TGTGCCAGCAGCCTGCAAAACACCGGGGAGCTGTTTTTT. Encoded protein: CASSLQNTGELFF. The whole variable domain, filled in from reference TRBV5-4 and TRBJ2-2, reads ETGVTQSPTHLIKTRGQQVTLRCSSQSGHNTVSWYQQALGQGPQFIFQYYREEENGRGNFPPRFSGLQFPNYSSELNVNALELDDSALYLCASSLQNTGELFFGEGSRLTVL.

This chain's CDR3 is CASSGQGRRENTEAFF. CDR3 coding DNA: TGCGCCAGCAGCGGACAGGGCCGACGAGAGAACACTGAAGCTTTCTTT. V and J are TRBV5-1 and TRBJ1-1; 8 bases map to TRBD1. V lost 4 bases to trimming and J lost 1 base; unmatched junction nucleotides: 9. Germline-derived CDR1 and CDR2 are SGHRS and YFSETQ. The CDR3 runs 16 residues.

This chain uses TRBV5-4 with TRBJ1-1; D might be TRBD1 (6 bases). V gave up 3 bases and J gave up 1 base, with 13 bases separating them. This CDR3 spans 15 amino acids. The germline V gene encodes CDR1 SGHNT and CDR2 YYREEE (reference sequence). Here the CDR3 reads CASSSMPTGNTEAFF. In nucleotides, the CDR3 is TGTGCCAGCAGCTCGATGCCGACAGGGAACACTGAAGCTTTCTTT.

This clone came up a few times. The chain employs TRBV4-1 and TRBJ2-1; D remains unclear. Trimming removed 4 bases at V and 10 bases at J, with 14 bases between. The germline V gene encodes CDR1 MGHRA and CDR2 YSYEKL. CDR3 size: 13 residues. The CDR3 here is CASSLGLAEEQFF. In nucleotides, the CDR3 is TGCGCCAGCAGCCTTGGGTTGGCGGAAGAGCAGTTCTTC.